This T cell receptor (beta chain) was captured by sequencing in a study of T cell responses to AZD1222 COVID-19 vaccine. Libraries were prepared by immunoSEQ multiplex PCR; TCRdb keeps only in-frame clonotypes and omits some of them. This table has some 170,000 clones, about 89% appearing once. This TCR derives from an adult in good health. This specimen consisted of peripheral blood, obtained on day 0 of AZD1222 vaccination.

The CDR3 nucleotides read TGTGCCAGCAGTCGATCAGGGGGCGCGAGGAACTATGGCTACACCTTC. This translates into CASSRSGGARNYGYTF. The rearrangement uses TRBV28 and TRBJ1-2; 8 bases are a match to TRBD1. The J segment lost 2 bases and the V segment lost 5 bases, leaving 10 bases of the junction unmatched. This CDR3 has 16 amino acids. Germline CDR1 reads MDHEN; CDR2 reads SYDVKM.